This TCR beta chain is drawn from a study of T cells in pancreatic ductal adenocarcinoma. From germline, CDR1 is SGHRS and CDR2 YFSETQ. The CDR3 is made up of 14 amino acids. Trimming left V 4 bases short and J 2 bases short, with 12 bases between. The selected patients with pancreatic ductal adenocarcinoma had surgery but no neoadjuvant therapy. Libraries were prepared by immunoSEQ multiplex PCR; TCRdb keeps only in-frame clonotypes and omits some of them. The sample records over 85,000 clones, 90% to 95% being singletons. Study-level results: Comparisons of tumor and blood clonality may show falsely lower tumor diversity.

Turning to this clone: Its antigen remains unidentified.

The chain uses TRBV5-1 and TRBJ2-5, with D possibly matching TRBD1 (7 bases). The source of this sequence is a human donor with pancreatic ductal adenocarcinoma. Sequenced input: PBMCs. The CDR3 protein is CASSAGQQQETQYF. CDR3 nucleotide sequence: TGCGCCAGCAGCGCGGGACAGCAGCAAGAGACCCAGTACTTC.